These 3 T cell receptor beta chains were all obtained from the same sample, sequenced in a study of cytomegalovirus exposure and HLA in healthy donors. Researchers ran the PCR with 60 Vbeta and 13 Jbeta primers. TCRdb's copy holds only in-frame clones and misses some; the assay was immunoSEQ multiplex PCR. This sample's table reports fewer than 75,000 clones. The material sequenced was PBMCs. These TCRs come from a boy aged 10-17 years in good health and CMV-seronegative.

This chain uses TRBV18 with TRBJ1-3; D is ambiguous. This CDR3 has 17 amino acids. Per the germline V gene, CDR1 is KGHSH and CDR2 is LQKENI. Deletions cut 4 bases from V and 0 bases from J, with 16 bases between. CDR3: CASSLLPVGSSGNTIYF. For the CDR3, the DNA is TGTGCCAGCTCACTGCTACCTGTGGGGAGCTCTGGAAACACCATATATTTT.

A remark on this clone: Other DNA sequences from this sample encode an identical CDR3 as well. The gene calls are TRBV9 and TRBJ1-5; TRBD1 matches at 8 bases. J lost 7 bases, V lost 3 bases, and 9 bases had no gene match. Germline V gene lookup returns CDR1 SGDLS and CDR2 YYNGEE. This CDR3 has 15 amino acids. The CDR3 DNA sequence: TGTGCCAGCAGCGCGCCCGGGACAGGCTACCAGCCCCAGCATTTT. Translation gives CASSAPGTGYQPQHF.

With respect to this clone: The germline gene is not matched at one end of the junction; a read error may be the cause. CDR3 in amino acids: CASSLNRGESF. Here the CDR3 DNA reads TGTGCCAGCAGCTTAAACAGGGGTGAGTCCTTT. The chain recombines TRBV7-2 with TRBJ1-1, with 7 bases fitting TRBD1. Germline V gives CDR1 SGHTA, CDR2 FQGNSA. This CDR3 is built from 11 residues.